This T cell receptor (beta chain) derives from a study of blood T cell repertoires in COVID-19. Study at large: The origin of the acute and convalescent COVID-19 samples was the United States, Italy and Spain. T cells, B-cell-depleted T cells, or PBMCs provided the cDNA or gDNA that served as material.

V dropped 7 bases and J dropped 4 bases, with 16 bases sitting between them. This CDR3 contains 14 residues. CDR1 is SNHLY and CDR2 is FYNNEI in the germline V gene. Original processing methods: Estimation of nucleated cell counts was performed using reference gene primer amplification. The method was immunoSEQ multiplex PCR; TCRdb's version includes in-frame clones alone and lacks a portion of them. The V and J calls and clone size are taken from that table; D and trimming were inferred from the DNA. This sample has approximately 300,000 clones, with 85% to 90% found just once. This receptor was taken from a middle-aged woman with acute or convalescent COVID-19. The specimen sequenced was peripheral blood. The chain has TRBV2 and TRBJ1-2; a possible D gene is TRBD1 (5 bases). The CDR3 reads CASTGTFLAYGYTF. The CDR3 DNA is TGTGCCAGCACTGGGACTTTCCTGGCCTATGGCTACACCTTC. Full variable domain (missing parts from reference TRBV2 and TRBJ1-2): EPEVTQTPSHQVTQMGQEVILRCVPISNHLYFYWYRQILGQKVEFLVSFYNNEISEKSEIFDDQFSVERPDGSNFTLKIRSTKLEDSAMYFCASTGTFLAYGYTFGSGTRLTVV.